The T cell receptor beta chain described here comes from a study of T cell responses to AZD1222 COVID-19 vaccine. Findings of the study overall: Regions 160-218 and 743-854 held dominance among vaccine-associated CD4 TCRs, which spanned spike.

The CDR3 has 14 amino acids. Trimming stripped 5 bases from V and 1 base from J, with 8 bases between. Germline V gene lookup returns CDR1 MDHEN and CDR2 SYDVKM. Clones were read by immunoSEQ multiplex PCR, and TCRdb kept only the in-frame ones, dropping some. The sample contains 110,000 or so clones, 70% to 90% of which appear only once. About this clone itself: Its antigen is not known.

This chain links TRBV28 with TRBJ2-2; D might be TRBD2 (6 bases). The material was peripheral blood, obtained 28 days after the second AZD1222 dose. The sequence derives from an adult who received the AZD1222 COVID-19 vaccine. CDR3 loop: CASSRRGNTGELFF. CDR3 nucleotides: TGTGCCAGCAGTAGGAGGGGGAACACCGGGGAGCTGTTTTTT.